A single sample is the source of the 22 T cell receptor beta chains below, sequenced in a study of blood T cell repertoires in COVID-19. Here immunoSEQ multiplex PCR was the method, and the copy in TCRdb shows in-frame clones only, minus some. The sample contains some 64,000 clones, roughly 90% of which appear only once. The sample taken for sequencing was peripheral blood. The receptor set was obtained from a man aged 45 to 65 with active COVID-19.

This rearrangement joins TRBV30 to TRBJ1-1; no reliable D call. V was clipped by 2 bases and J by 3 bases, with 7 bases between them. This CDR3 region has 12 residues. Germline values: CDR1 GTSNPN, CDR2 SVGIG (reference sequence). The CDR3 bases are TGTGCCTGGAGTCCCCAGGACACTGAAGCTTTCTTT. Translation gives CAWSPQDTEAFF.

The chain employs TRBV6-2 or TRBV6-3 and TRBJ2-1; a weak D match, TRBD2 (6 bases). Trimming left V 6 bases short and J 4 bases short, with 22 bases between. The CDR3 covers 17 residues. The germline V gene encodes CDR1 MNHEY and CDR2 SVGEGT. The CDR3 DNA reads as TGTGCCAGCAGCCCTACTACAGTATGGGGGGAATACAATGAGCAGTTCTTC. It yields the protein CASSPTTVWGEYNEQFF.

The CDR3 region is CASSLGRQGGETQYF. For the CDR3, the DNA is TGTGCCAGCAGCTTAGGCCGGCAGGGAGGAGAGACCCAGTACTTC. The V call is TRBV7-2, the J call TRBJ2-5; TRBD2 is a possible D gene (6 bases). There are 15 residues in the CDR3. Germline assignment: CDR1 SGHTA and CDR2 FQGNSA. V was shortened by 1 base and J by 4 bases, with 13 bases between the two germline ends. The full variable domain, in which reference TRBV7-2 and TRBJ2-5 provide the parts outside the CDR3, is GAGVSQSPSNKVTEKGKDVELRCDPISGHTALYWYRQSLGQGLEFLIYFQGNSAPDKSGLPSDRFSAERTGGSVSTLTIQRTQQEDSAVYLCASSLGRQGGETQYFGPGTRLLVL.

The CDR3 sequence is CASSLEGRGYTGELFF. CDR3 DNA: TGTGCCAGCAGCTTGGAGGGCAGGGGATACACCGGGGAGCTGTTTTTT. This chain joins TRBV5-4 and TRBJ2-2; weak D call: TRBD1 (6 bases). With 0 bases removed from V and 3 bases from J, the gap between germline ends came to 12 bases. Germline lookup yields CDR1 SGHNT and CDR2 YYREEE (reference sequence). The CDR3 spans 16 residues.

V gene TRBV6-5 combines with J gene TRBJ1-6; the D gene is possibly TRBD1 (6 bases). This CDR3 has 16 residues. The V gene's germline CDR1 is MNHEY and CDR2 SVGAGI. Trimming removed 4 bases at V and 8 bases at J, with 18 bases between. CDR3 protein: CASSSNPNREHSPLHF. The CDR3 region has the DNA TGTGCCAGCAGTTCGAACCCGAACAGGGAGCATTCACCCCTCCACTTT.

This clone was picked up many times. V usage is TRBV7-2 and J usage is TRBJ2-7; D gene ambiguous. The V end was cut by 3 bases, the J end by 0 bases, with 12 bases between. In germline, CDR1 is SGHTA, CDR2 FQGNSA. CDR3 length equals 15 residues. The CDR3 region has the DNA TGTGCCAGCAGCTTGTCTCCCGGTAACTCCTACGAGCAGTACTTC. This translates into CASSLSPGNSYEQYF. The whole variable domain, remainder taken from reference TRBV7-2 and TRBJ2-7, is GAGVSQSPSNKVTEKGKDVELRCDPISGHTALYWYRQSLGQGLEFLIYFQGNSAPDKSGLPSDRFSAERTGGSVSTLTIQRTQQEDSAVYLCASSLSPGNSYEQYFGPGTRLTVT.

The V and J genes are TRBV4-1 and TRBJ1-1; TRBD1 is a possible D gene (6 bases). Germline CDR1 and CDR2: MGHRA and YSYEKL. The germline V and J ends were trimmed by 2 bases and 6 bases, with 16 bases remaining between them. This CDR3 is 15 amino acids long. The CDR3 region has the DNA TGCGCCAGCAGCCAAAGGATTGACACAGGGTCTGAAGCTTTCTTT. It encodes CASSQRIDTGSEAFF.

The V call is TRBV6-4, the J call TRBJ1-4; weak D call: TRBD1 (5 bases). V gave up 0 bases and J gave up 11 bases, with 16 bases separating them. The CDR3 is 15 amino acids. Looked up from germline, CDR1 is MRHNA and CDR2 is SNTAGT. CDR3 region: CASSDSAGGMPKLFF. In DNA form, the CDR3 reads TGTGCCAGCAGTGACTCGGCGGGGGGAATGCCGAAACTGTTTTTT.

The genes are TRBV30 and TRBJ2-7; tentative D call: TRBD2 (6 bases). This CDR3 has 12 residues. Germline CDR1 is GTSNPN and CDR2 is SVGIG (reference sequence). V dropped 5 bases and J dropped 10 bases, with 18 bases sitting between them. For the CDR3, the DNA is TGTGCCTGGGAAACCGGGGGAAAGCGACAGTACTTC. Protein: CAWETGGKRQYF.

The gene calls are TRBV12-3 or TRBV12-4 and TRBJ1-2; D ambiguous. The V gene lost 3 bases and the J gene lost 3 bases, with 8 bases spanning the gap. The CDR3 has 13 residues. CDR3 sequence reads: CASSLRQHYGYTF. The CDR3 DNA reads as TGTGCCAGCAGTTTGCGGCAGCACTATGGCTACACCTTC.

The J gene is TRBJ1-2, the V gene TRBV11-2; D might be TRBD1 (5 bases). The CDR3 spans 14 residues. CDR1 is SGHAT and CDR2 is FQNNGV in the germline V gene. V lost 1 base to trimming and J lost 8 bases, with 14 bases between them. This chain's CDR3 is CASSLVGRATGYTF. The DNA for the CDR3 is TGTGCCAGCAGCTTAGTCGGCAGGGCAACCGGCTACACCTTC.

The chain has TRBV14 and TRBJ2-7, with 12 bases matching TRBD1. V was pared by 1 base and J by 6 bases, with 7 bases of the junction left unmatched. This CDR3 region has 16 residues. The germline V gene encodes CDR1 SGHDN and CDR2 FVKESK. The CDR3 coding sequence is TGTGCCAGCAGCCAAGCTTTCGGGACAGGGGGCCGCGAGCAGTACTTC. Protein product: CASSQAFGTGGREQYF.

The genes are TRBV18 and TRBJ2-3; TRBD1 agrees at 9 bases. This CDR3 comprises 16 residues. In germline, CDR1 is KGHSH, CDR2 LQKENI. V gave up 0 bases and J gave up 7 bases; unmatched junction bases: 8. CDR3 coding DNA: TGTGCCAGCTCACCACCGGGACAGGGACTTATGTATACGCAGTATTTT. It codes for CASSPPGQGLMYTQYF.

This clone came up once. V gene TRBV6-5 combines with J gene TRBJ2-2; TRBD1 aligns across 10 bases. With 5 bases clipped from V and 4 bases from J, the junction kept 1 base outside the gene matches. This CDR3 has 14 amino acids. The germline V gene encodes CDR1 MNHEY and CDR2 SVGAGI. CDR3 DNA sequence: TGTGCCAGCAGTCGGACAGGGGGCACCGGGGAGCTGTTTTTT. This translates into CASSRTGGTGELFF.

This clone has only a few counts. J is TRBJ1-1 and V is TRBV6-5; D possibly corresponds to TRBD1 (6 bases). The germline V and J ends were trimmed by 6 bases and 1 base, with 12 bases remaining between them. The CDR3 runs to 14 residues. Looked up from germline, CDR1 is MNHEY and CDR2 is SVGAGI. CDR3 amino acids: CASSRLQGNTEAFF. The CDR3 DNA sequence: TGTGCCAGCAGCAGATTACAGGGGAACACTGAAGCTTTCTTT.

The rearrangement uses TRBV4-1 and TRBJ2-7, with D unresolved. The CDR3 runs 13 residues. Trimming stripped 4 bases from V and 4 bases from J, with 11 bases between. The germline V gene has CDR1 MGHRA and CDR2 YSYEKL. The CDR3 nucleotides are TGCGCCAGCAGCCTGGAACAGACGTACGAGCAGTACTTC. It translates to CASSLEQTYEQYF.

The genes are TRBV9 and TRBJ1-1, with a possible D match to TRBD1 (5 bases). This CDR3 contains 15 residues. Trimming took off 4 bases at V and 2 bases at J, with 15 bases between the two ends. Germline V gene sequence: CDR1 SGDLS, CDR2 YYNGEE. For the CDR3, the DNA is TGTGCCAGCAGCCCGAGCGGGGGGACCAACACTGAAGCTTTCTTT. It codes for CASSPSGGTNTEAFF.

The chain is built from TRBV5-5 and TRBJ2-7; weak D call: TRBD2 (5 bases). V was shortened by 4 bases and J by 4 bases, with 15 bases between the two germline ends. Germline V gene sequence: CDR1 SGHKS, CDR2 YYEKEE (reference sequence). The CDR3 sequence is 14 residues long. The CDR3 bases are TGTGCCAGCAGCCCACTCCTAGGAGGTTACGAGCAGTACTTC. Translated: CASSPLLGGYEQYF.

This chain links TRBV5-4 with TRBJ2-6; tentatively, D is TRBD1 (6 bases). In germline, CDR1 is SGHNT, CDR2 YYREEE (reference sequence). The CDR3 spans 17 residues. The V end was cut by 7 bases, the J end by 0 bases, with 17 bases between. The CDR3 sequence: CASGNSFRGSGANVLTF. The CDR3 DNA follows: TGTGCCAGCGGAAATAGTTTCAGGGGCTCTGGGGCCAACGTCCTGACTTTC.

V and J are TRBV2 and TRBJ1-1, with a possible D match to TRBD1 (5 bases). CDR1 is SNHLY and CDR2 is FYNNEI in the germline V gene. The V gene lost 1 base and the J gene lost 0 bases, with 9 bases spanning the gap. This CDR3 is built from 15 residues. The CDR3 here is CASSEGQLMNTEAFF. The CDR3 DNA is TGTGCCAGCAGTGAAGGACAGCTCATGAACACTGAAGCTTTCTTT.

This clone was seen a single time. The chain carries TRBV5-1 and TRBJ2-7; D possibly corresponds to TRBD1 (6 bases). The CDR3 extends over 12 amino acids. Trimming left V 4 bases short and J 4 bases short, with 9 bases between. Germline lookup yields CDR1 SGHRS and CDR2 YFSETQ. Here the CDR3 DNA reads TGCGCCAGCAGCCAGGACAGTTACGAGCAGTACTTC. Protein product: CASSQDSYEQYF.

The chain recombines TRBV4-1 with TRBJ2-7; maybe TRBD2 (5 bases). The CDR3 contains 15 residues. Germline CDR1 reads MGHRA; CDR2 reads YSYEKL. The V and J ends lost 4 bases and 0 bases respectively, with 13 bases between them. The CDR3 coding sequence is TGCGCCAGCAGCCTGGATGCAGACTACTCCTACGAGCAGTACTTC. Translating gives CASSLDADYSYEQYF.